This T cell receptor beta chain was recovered during a study of Ad26.COV2.S vaccination and SARS-CoV-2 variants. Turning to the study itself: Ad26.COV2.S given intramuscularly, once or twice 56 days apart.

The data were produced by immunoSEQ multiplex PCR, yet TCRdb's version contains in-frame clones alone and is incomplete. This table holds hundreds of thousands of clones, over 75% found once. Trimming left V 3 bases short and J 1 base short, with 17 bases between. CDR3 length: 17 amino acids. Germline CDR1 and CDR2: MDHEN and SYDVKM. Stated treatment: some 20 received Ad26.COV2.S at low or high dose, single or two shots; 5 received placebo; per-sample allocation not given. At day 63 after the first vaccine or placebo injection, samples were drawn. The sample in question was peripheral blood, obtained in a trial of Ad26.COV2.S vaccine versus placebo. V is TRBV28 and J is TRBJ2-3, with D perhaps matching TRBD1 or TRBD2 (5 bases each). This clonotype was sampled from a person aged 18-65 years who received the Ad26.COV2.S COVID-19 vaccine or a placebo. The CDR3: CASSFPGAHPGTDTQYF. Here the CDR3 DNA reads TGTGCCAGCAGTTTCCCCGGGGCGCACCCCGGCACAGATACGCAGTATTTT.